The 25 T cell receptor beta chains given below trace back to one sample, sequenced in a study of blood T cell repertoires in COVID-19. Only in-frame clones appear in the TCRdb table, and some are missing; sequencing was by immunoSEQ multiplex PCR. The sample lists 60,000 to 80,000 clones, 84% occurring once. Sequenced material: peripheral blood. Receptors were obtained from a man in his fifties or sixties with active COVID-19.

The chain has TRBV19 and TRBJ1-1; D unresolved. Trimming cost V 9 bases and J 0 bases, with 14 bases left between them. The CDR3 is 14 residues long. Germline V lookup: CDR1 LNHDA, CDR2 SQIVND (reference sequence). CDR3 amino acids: CASKYKAVNTEAFF. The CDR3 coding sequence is TGTGCCAGCAAATACAAGGCGGTGAACACTGAAGCTTTCTTT.

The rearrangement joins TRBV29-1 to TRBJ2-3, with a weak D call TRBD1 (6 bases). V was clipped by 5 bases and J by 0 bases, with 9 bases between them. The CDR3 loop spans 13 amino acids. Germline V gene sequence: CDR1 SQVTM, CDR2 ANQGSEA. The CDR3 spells CSVRQGSTDTQYF. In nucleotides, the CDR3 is TGCAGCGTTAGGCAGGGGAGCACAGATACGCAGTATTTT.

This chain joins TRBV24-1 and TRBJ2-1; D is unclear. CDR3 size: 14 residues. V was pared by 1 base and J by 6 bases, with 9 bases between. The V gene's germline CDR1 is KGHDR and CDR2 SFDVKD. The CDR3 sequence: CATSDFPISNEQFF. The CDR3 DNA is TGTGCCACCAGTGATTTCCCCATTAGCAATGAGCAGTTCTTC.

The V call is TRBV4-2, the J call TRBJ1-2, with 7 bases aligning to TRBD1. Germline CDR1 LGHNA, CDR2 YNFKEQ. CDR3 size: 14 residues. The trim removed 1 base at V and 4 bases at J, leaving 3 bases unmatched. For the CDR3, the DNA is TGTGCCAGCAGCCAAGGAGGACAGGTCTATGGCTACACCTTC. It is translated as CASSQGGQVYGYTF.

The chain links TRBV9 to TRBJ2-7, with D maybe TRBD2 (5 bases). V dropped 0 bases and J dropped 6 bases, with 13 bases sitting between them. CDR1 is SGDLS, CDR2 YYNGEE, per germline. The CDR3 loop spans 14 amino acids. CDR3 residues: CASSVGRTAGEQYF. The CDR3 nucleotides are TGTGCCAGCAGCGTAGGCAGGACGGCGGGCGAGCAGTACTTC.

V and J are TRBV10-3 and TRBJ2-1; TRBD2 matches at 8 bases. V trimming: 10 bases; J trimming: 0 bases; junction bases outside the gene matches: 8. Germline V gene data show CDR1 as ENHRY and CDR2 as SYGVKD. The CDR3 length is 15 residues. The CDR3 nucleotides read TGTGCCACCCAGGGCGGGGGGCCCTCCTACAATGAGCAGTTCTTC. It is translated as CATQGGGPSYNEQFF.

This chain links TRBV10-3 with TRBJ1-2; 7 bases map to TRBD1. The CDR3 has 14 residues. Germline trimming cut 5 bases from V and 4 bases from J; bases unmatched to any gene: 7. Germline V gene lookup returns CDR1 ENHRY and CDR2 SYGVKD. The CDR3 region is CAISQGGLGYGYTF. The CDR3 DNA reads TGTGCCATCAGTCAAGGGGGCCTAGGCTATGGCTACACCTTC.

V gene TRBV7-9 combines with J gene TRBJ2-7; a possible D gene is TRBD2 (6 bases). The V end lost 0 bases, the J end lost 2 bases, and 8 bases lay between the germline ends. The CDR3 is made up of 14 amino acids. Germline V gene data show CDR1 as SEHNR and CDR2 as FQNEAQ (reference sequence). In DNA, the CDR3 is TGTGCCAGCAGCTTAGCGGGAGGACCCTACGAGCAGTACTTC. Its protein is CASSLAGGPYEQYF.

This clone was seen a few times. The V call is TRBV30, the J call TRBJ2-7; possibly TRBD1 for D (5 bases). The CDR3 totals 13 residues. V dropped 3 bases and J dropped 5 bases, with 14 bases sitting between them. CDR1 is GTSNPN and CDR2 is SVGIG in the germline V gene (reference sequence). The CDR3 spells CAWSRAVHDEQYF. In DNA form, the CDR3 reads TGTGCCTGGAGCAGGGCGGTACACGACGAGCAGTACTTC.

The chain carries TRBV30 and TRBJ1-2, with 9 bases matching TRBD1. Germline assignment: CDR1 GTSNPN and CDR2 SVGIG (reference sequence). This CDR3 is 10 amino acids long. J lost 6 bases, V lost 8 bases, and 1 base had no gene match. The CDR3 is CAGQGNGYTF. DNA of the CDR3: TGTGCCGGACAGGGGAATGGCTACACCTTC.

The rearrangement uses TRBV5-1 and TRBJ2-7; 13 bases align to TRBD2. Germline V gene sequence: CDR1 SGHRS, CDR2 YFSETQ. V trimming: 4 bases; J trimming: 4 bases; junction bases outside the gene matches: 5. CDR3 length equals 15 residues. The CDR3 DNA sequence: TGCGCCAGCAGCGGCGGGACTAGCGGGATTTACGAGCAGTACTTC. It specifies CASSGGTSGIYEQYF.

CDR3 residues: CASSQDGFEGMGNTIYF. The CDR3 DNA reads as TGTGCCAGCAGCCAAGATGGCTTCGAGGGTATGGGAAACACCATATATTTT. V gene TRBV4-2 combines with J gene TRBJ1-3; D gene ambiguous. Trimming shortened V by 0 bases and J by 4 bases, and 16 bases separated the two germline ends. Germline CDR1 is LGHNA and CDR2 is YNFKEQ. CDR3 length equals 17 residues.

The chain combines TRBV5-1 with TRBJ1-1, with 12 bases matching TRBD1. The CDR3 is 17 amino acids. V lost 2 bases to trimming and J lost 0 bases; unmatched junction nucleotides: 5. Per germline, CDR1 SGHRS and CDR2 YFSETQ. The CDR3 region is CASSFPGQGALNTEAFF. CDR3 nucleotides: TGCGCCAGCAGCTTCCCGGGACAGGGGGCCTTGAACACTGAAGCTTTCTTT.

DNA for the CDR3: TGTGCCAGCAGAGCGGGGCCGGCCTCCTACAATGAGCAGTTCTTC. Translation gives CASRAGPASYNEQFF. The chain recombines TRBV5-8 with TRBJ2-1; 7 positions agree with TRBD2. Germline V gene data show CDR1 as SGHTS and CDR2 as YDEGEE. The CDR3 is made up of 15 amino acids. The ends lost 5 bases at V and 0 bases at J; junction bases unmatched: 5.

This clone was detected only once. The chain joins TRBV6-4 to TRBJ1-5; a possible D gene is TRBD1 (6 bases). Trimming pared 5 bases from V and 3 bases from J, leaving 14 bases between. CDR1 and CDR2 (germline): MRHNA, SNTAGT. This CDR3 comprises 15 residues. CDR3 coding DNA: TGTGCCAGCAGTCCGGACAGTGGACCCAATCAGCCCCAGCATTTT. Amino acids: CASSPDSGPNQPQHF.

CDR3 in DNA: TGTGCCAGCAGCTTGGCCGGCGGAAGGACCTACAATGAGCAGTTCTTC. Translating it yields CASSLAGGRTYNEQFF. V usage is TRBV5-4 and J usage is TRBJ2-1, with D uncertain. The ends were cut back, 0 bases at V and 2 bases at J, with 12 bases in the middle. Germline lookup yields CDR1 SGHNT and CDR2 YYREEE (reference sequence). The CDR3 spans 16 residues.

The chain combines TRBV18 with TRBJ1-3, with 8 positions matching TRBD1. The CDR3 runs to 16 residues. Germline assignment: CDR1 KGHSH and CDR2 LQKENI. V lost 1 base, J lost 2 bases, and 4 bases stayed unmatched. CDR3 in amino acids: CASSPLGQGTGNTIYF. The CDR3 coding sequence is TGTGCCAGCTCACCACTCGGACAGGGTACTGGAAACACCATATATTTT.

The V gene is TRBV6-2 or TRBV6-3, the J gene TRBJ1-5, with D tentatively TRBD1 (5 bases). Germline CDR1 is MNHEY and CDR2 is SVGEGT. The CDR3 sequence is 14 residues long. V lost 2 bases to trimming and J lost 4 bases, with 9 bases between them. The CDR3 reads CASSYVNRNQPQHF. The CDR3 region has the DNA TGTGCCAGCAGTTACGTGAACAGGAATCAGCCCCAGCATTTT.

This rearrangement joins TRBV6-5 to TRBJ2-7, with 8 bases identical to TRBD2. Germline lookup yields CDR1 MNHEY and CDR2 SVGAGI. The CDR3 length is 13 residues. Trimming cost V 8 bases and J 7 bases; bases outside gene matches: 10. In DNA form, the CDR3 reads TGTGCCAGCGCTAGCGGGCAGGGCCGGGAGCAGTACTTC. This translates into CASASGQGREQYF.

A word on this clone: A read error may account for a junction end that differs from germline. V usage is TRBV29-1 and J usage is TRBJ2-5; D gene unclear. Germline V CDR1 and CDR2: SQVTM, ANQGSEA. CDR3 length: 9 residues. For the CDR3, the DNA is TGCAGCGTCGAAGAGACCCAGTACTTC. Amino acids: CSVEETQYF.

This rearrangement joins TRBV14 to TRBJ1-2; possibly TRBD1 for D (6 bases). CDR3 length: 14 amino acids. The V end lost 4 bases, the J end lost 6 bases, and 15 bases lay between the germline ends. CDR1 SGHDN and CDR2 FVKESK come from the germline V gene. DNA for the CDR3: TGTGCCAGCAGCCGGGCAGGGGAATGGAATGGCTACACCTTC. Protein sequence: CASSRAGEWNGYTF.

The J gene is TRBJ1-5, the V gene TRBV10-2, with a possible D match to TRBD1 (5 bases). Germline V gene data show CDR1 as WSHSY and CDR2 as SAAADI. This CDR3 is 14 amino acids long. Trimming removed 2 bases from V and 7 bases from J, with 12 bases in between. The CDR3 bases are TGCGCCAGCAGTGAGCCTTGGGGGGAACAGCCCCAGCATTTT. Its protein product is CASSEPWGEQPQHF.

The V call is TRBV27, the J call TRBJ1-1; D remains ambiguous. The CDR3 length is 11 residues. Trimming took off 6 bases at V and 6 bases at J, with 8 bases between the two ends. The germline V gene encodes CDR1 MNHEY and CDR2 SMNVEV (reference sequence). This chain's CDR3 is CASRKDSEAFF. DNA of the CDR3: TGTGCCAGCAGGAAGGACTCTGAAGCTTTCTTT.

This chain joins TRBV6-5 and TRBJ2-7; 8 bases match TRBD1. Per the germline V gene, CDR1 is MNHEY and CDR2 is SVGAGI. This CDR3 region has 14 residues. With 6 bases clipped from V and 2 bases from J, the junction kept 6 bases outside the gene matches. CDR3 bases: TGTGCCAGCAGGAGGACAGGGAGGACCTACGAGCAGTACTTC. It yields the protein CASRRTGRTYEQYF.

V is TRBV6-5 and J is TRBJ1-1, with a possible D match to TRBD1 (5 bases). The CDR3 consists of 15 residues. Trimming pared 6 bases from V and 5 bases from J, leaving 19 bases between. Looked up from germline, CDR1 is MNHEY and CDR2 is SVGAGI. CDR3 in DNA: TGTGCCAGCAGCTATCCCAACGGTGGGGCGACTGAAGCTTTCTTT. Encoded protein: CASSYPNGGATEAFF.